This TCR beta chain was sequenced in a study of blood T cell repertoires in COVID-19 (dated by TCRdb to about 2020). Some background on the complete study: Collaborator samples came from the United States, Italy and Spain and covered acute and convalescent phases of COVID-19. The prospective study material was composed of cDNA or gDNA derived from T cells, B-cell-depleted T cells, or PBMCs. The dataset comprised deeply sampled blood TCRbeta repertoires from subjects exposed to, actively infected with, or recovered from COVID-19. A freely available public database, intended as a resource for researchers studying the immune response to SARS-CoV-2, is where the repertoires were released. The samples were drawn from the first 160 participants of the ongoing ImmuneRACE study and from 1,254 subjects provided by 6 global collaborators. Sample metadata almost always included a de-identified subject ID, COVID-19 status, age in years and sex. Where available, HLA class I and class II types were taken from metadata supplied by the sample provider and were not determined by assay-based typing.

The germline V gene sets CDR1 to SGHVS and CDR2 to FQNEAQ. Its CDR3 holds 18 amino acids, cysteine through phenylalanine. The read is trimmed to its CDR3 DNA, 54 bases read in frame from base 1. The V end loses 1 base and the J end loses 3 bases, and a stretch of 22 bases separates them. Each collaborating institution followed its own protocols to collect whole blood in K2EDTA tubes. For TCRbeta analysis, collaborators shipped samples in one of three forms: frozen whole blood, isolated PBMCs, or DNA extracted from either of those sample types. What the authors observed across the whole study: Clinical and demographic metadata were provided uncurated, with the amount varying by source and participant.

TCRbeta CDR3 regions were amplified from genomic DNA by means of the immunoSEQ Assay, a bias-controlled multiplex PCR. The paper's processing steps were these. The number of nucleated cells in each sample was estimated from the amplification of reference gene primers within the assay. To quantify the absolute abundance of each unique TCRbeta CDR3 rearrangement, sequence reads were collapsed and filtered. For each sample, productive Simpson clonality was calculated as the square root of Simpson's diversity index over productive rearrangements. TCRdb obtained this table from immuneACCESS and retained in-frame rearrangements with V and J assigned. These tables miss some clones; where compared with another copy, unresolved V genes account for less than half of the shortfall, and the remainder is unexplained. V and J calls and clone size follow that table, whereas D and trimming were derived from the DNA. The sample table contains under 250,000 clones; only one count was recorded for roughly 85% of them. 2% to 3% of the sample is taken by the ten largest.

As regards this clone: It lacks a known antigen. It has no much larger one-base neighbor in the sample; base qualities were not kept.

Sequencing was done on a sample of peripheral blood. The chain employs TRBV7-8 and TRBJ2-7, with the D gene not confidently named. This receptor was identified in a woman aged 70-85 years with active or convalescent COVID-19. The sequenced DNA is TGTGCCAGCAGCTTAGGTGCTGGTGTCGATCCCCCGGTCTACGAGCAGTACTTC. Its product reads: CASSLGAGVDPPVYEQYF.